This T cell receptor beta chain comes out of a study of blood T cell repertoires in COVID-19. The overall study: Acute-phase and convalescent COVID-19 samples originated in the United States, Italy and Spain. PBMCs, B-cell-depleted T cells, or T cells provided the cDNA or gDNA that made up the material.

Authors' methods: Reference gene primer amplification gave estimated nucleated cell counts. Generated by immunoSEQ multiplex PCR, the TCRdb table keeps only in-frame clones and is missing some. V, J and clone size were drawn from that table, and D and trimming were deduced from the DNA. The table records some 31,000 clones, approximately 85% of them present only once. The V and J ends lost 6 bases and 7 bases, in that order; junction bases with no gene match: 7. Germline V gene lookup returns CDR1 MNHEY and CDR2 SMNVEV (reference sequence). The CDR3 is made up of 15 amino acids. The genes are TRBV27 and TRBJ1-6; 9 nucleotides align to TRBD1. The sequence was collected from a woman aged 55-75 years with active COVID-19. Sequencing used peripheral blood. The CDR3 nucleotides read TGTGCCAGCAGATCTGACAGGGGGGGAAATTCACCCCTCCACTTT. Protein sequence: CASRSDRGGNSPLHF.